What follows are 29 T cell receptor beta chains derived from one specimen sequenced in a study of T cell repertoires in cytomegalovirus infection. TCRdb fed the reads into MiXCR, producing one record per CDR3 protein. The sample yields about 740,000 distinct CDR3 sequences, 35% seen once. The specimen was PBMCs. These receptors all stem from a human donor in good health (CMV status not recorded). Some clones in this sample may be carry-over from other donors' samples.

The V gene is TRBV11-2, the J gene TRBJ2-3; D tentatively reads TRBD1 or TRBD2 (6 bases each). CDR3 length: 15 amino acids. Germline V gene sequence: CDR1 SGHAT, CDR2 FQNNGV. V lost 4 bases to trimming and J lost 0 bases, with 11 bases between them. The CDR3 here is CASSWRGDSTDTQYF. In DNA, the CDR3 is TGTGCCAGCAGCTGGAGGGGGGATAGCACAGATACGCAGTATTTT.

This clonotype came up many times. V and J are TRBV27 and TRBJ2-1; perhaps TRBD1 as D (6 bases). Germline CDR1 reads MNHEY; CDR2 reads SMNVEV (reference sequence). Trimming stripped 6 bases from V and 8 bases from J, with 14 bases between. The CDR3 runs 13 residues. The CDR3 region is CASSPQGIHEQFF. The CDR3 DNA follows: TGTGCCAGCAGCCCACAGGGAATCCATGAGCAGTTCTTC.

The genes are TRBV7-9 and TRBJ1-1; TRBD1 is a possible D gene (5 bases). The CDR3 is 17 residues long. Germline V gives CDR1 SEHNR, CDR2 FQNEAQ (reference sequence). V was pared by 0 bases and J by 0 bases, with 14 bases between. The CDR3 DNA reads as TGTGCCAGCAGCTTAGCGTTGGCAGGGAACATGAACACTGAAGCTTTCTTT. Amino acid sequence: CASSLALAGNMNTEAFF. The full variable domain, rest sourced from reference TRBV7-9 and TRBJ1-1, is DTGVSQNPRHKITKRGQNVTFRCDPISEHNRLYWYRQTLGQGPEFLTYFQNEAQLEKSRLLSDRFSAERPKGSFSTLEIQRTEQGDSAMYLCASSLALAGNMNTEAFFGQGTRLTVV.

The chain employs TRBV5-1 and TRBJ1-1; D may be TRBD1 (6 bases). Trimming took 0 bases from V and 4 from J, leaving 10 bases between them. The CDR3 has 14 residues. Germline assignment: CDR1 SGHRS and CDR2 YFSETQ. CDR3 amino acids: CASSLVGTSTEAFF. Here the CDR3 DNA reads TGCGCCAGCAGCTTGGTCGGGACAAGCACTGAAGCTTTCTTT.

The V gene is TRBV7-8, the J gene TRBJ2-7; no clear D. This CDR3 contains 15 residues. Germline V gene data show CDR1 as SGHVS and CDR2 as FQNEAQ. V lost 0 bases, J lost 2 bases, and 11 bases lay in between. Here the CDR3 DNA reads TGTGCCAGCAGCTTAGCGACCTCCATGGCCTACGAGCAGTACTTC. Translation gives CASSLATSMAYEQYF.

This clonotype was found a few times. The chain uses TRBV7-2 and TRBJ1-1, with a tentative D call TRBD1 (6 bases). CDR1 is SGHTA and CDR2 is FQGNSA in the germline V gene. The CDR3 extends over 14 amino acids. The V and J ends lost 3 bases and 6 bases respectively, with 14 bases between them. This CDR3 reads CASSLHGGEAEAFF. Here the CDR3 DNA reads TGTGCCAGCAGCTTGCACGGGGGCGAAGCTGAAGCTTTCTTT.

This clonotype was seen only a few times. The genes are TRBV11-3 and TRBJ2-3; D not certain. This CDR3 region has 13 residues. The germline V gene encodes CDR1 SGHNT and CDR2 YENEEA. The V end lost 0 bases, the J end lost 5 bases, and 6 bases lay between the germline ends. CDR3 in DNA: TGTGCCAGCAGCTTAGAGTATGGAGATACGCAGTATTTT. It encodes CASSLEYGDTQYF.

CDR3 in amino acids: CASSIGTGPHEQYF. The DNA for the CDR3 is TGTGCCAGTAGTATCGGGACAGGTCCCCACGAGCAGTACTTC. The rearrangement links TRBV19 to TRBJ2-7, with 8 bases that match TRBD1. Trimming took 3 bases from V and 5 from J; bases not matched to a gene: 6. Germline V lookup: CDR1 LNHDA, CDR2 SQIVND (reference sequence). The CDR3 runs 14 residues.

On this clonotype itself: This likely comes from a read error, as the CDR3 has no conserved phenylalanine or tryptophan at its end. The J gene is TRBJ2-5, the V gene TRBV19, with 7 bases that match TRBD2. The V gene end was trimmed by 4 bases and the J gene end by 4 bases; junction bases not matched to a gene: 6. The CDR3 contains 14 residues. The V gene's germline CDR1 is LNHDA and CDR2 SQIVND (reference sequence). The CDR3 reads CASSSGSGAETQYL. The CDR3 DNA follows: TGTGCCAGTAGTAGCGGGAGTGGCGCAGAGACCCAGTACTTA.

In its sample, this clonotype was seen a few times. The V call is TRBV19, the J call TRBJ1-5, with 12 bases lining up with TRBD1. The V segment lost 6 bases and the J segment 6 bases; nucleotides outside the gene matches: 9. In germline, CDR1 is LNHDA, CDR2 SQIVND (reference sequence). This CDR3 has 16 residues. The CDR3 spells CASRGFGTGGSQPQHF. CDR3 bases: TGTGCCAGTAGAGGGTTCGGGACAGGGGGCTCTCAGCCCCAGCATTTT.

J is TRBJ1-6 and V is TRBV20-1, with a tentative D call TRBD1 (5 bases). This CDR3 comprises 15 residues. CDR1 and CDR2 (germline): DFQATT, SNEGSKA (reference sequence). V was shortened by 5 bases and J by 10 bases, with 21 bases between the two germline ends. The DNA of the CDR3 is TGCAGTGCTGGCCTTCAGGACACGGAGGGGTCACCCCTCCACTTT. Its protein product is CSAGLQDTEGSPLHF.

In this sample, this clonotype turned up a few times. The chain joins TRBV28 to TRBJ2-1; 7 bases align to TRBD1. CDR1 and CDR2 (germline): MDHEN, SYDVKM. J gave up 6 bases and V 6 bases, and 11 bases lay outside the gene matches. The CDR3 is made up of 15 amino acids. The CDR3: CASRRTGARSNEQFF. The DNA for the CDR3 is TGTGCCAGCAGGCGAACAGGGGCTAGGTCCAATGAGCAGTTCTTC. Full variable domain (outside the CDR3, taken from reference TRBV28 and TRBJ2-1): DVKVTQSSRYLVKRTGEKVFLECVQDMDHENMFWYRQDPGLGLRLIYFSYDVKMKEKGDIPEGYSVSREKKERFSLILESASTNQTSMYLCASRRTGARSNEQFFGPGTRLTVL.

For this clonotype: One end of the junction does not line up with germline, which may come from a read error. The chain is built from TRBV7-7 and TRBJ2-1; the D gene is possibly TRBD2 (6 bases). This CDR3 has 14 residues. Germline V gene data show CDR1 as SSHAT and CDR2 as FNYEAQ (reference sequence). CDR3 loop: CASSLVPGVNEQFF. The CDR3 DNA reads TGTGCTAGCAGCTTAGTTCCGGGGGTGAATGAGCAGTTCTTC.

This clonotype has just a few counts. The chain joins TRBV11-1 to TRBJ1-6; D unresolved. The V gene's germline CDR1 is SGHAT and CDR2 FQDESV (reference sequence). The CDR3 is 13 residues long. Trimming removed 7 bases at V and 10 bases at J, with 14 bases between. The CDR3 sequence: CASTVGPSSPLHF. Here the CDR3 DNA reads TGTGCCAGCACCGTTGGTCCATCCTCACCCCTCCACTTT.

This clonotype has a count of ten or more. The chain uses TRBV7-2 and TRBJ1-1, with no clear D. V dropped 5 bases and J dropped 4 bases, with 11 bases sitting between them. Germline-derived CDR1 and CDR2 are SGHTA and FQGNSA. The CDR3 is made up of 13 amino acids. The DNA for the CDR3 is TGTGCCAGCAGCCCTAGTGTGGGCACTGAAGCTTTCTTT. It yields the protein CASSPSVGTEAFF.

This clonotype was seen only a few times. The chain is built from TRBV28 and TRBJ2-7; maybe TRBD1 (6 bases). This CDR3 spans 15 amino acids. With 5 bases removed from V and 6 bases from J, the gap between germline ends came to 20 bases. The germline CDR1 and CDR2 sequences are MDHEN and SYDVKM. CDR3 protein: CASSPSPFGGGEQYF. The CDR3 nucleotides read TGTGCCAGCAGTCCATCACCCTTTGGGGGCGGCGAGCAGTACTTC. Full variable domain (remainder filled in from reference TRBV28 and TRBJ2-7): DVKVTQSSRYLVKRTGEKVFLECVQDMDHENMFWYRQDPGLGLRLIYFSYDVKMKEKGDIPEGYSVSREKKERFSLILESASTNQTSMYLCASSPSPFGGGEQYFGPGTRLTVT.

The chain has TRBV6-1 and TRBJ2-2; 7 nucleotides match TRBD1. The trim removed 5 bases at V and 6 bases at J, leaving 6 bases unmatched. The germline V gene encodes CDR1 MNHNS and CDR2 SASEGT. This CDR3 has 14 residues. CDR3: CASSSTGVAGELFF. The CDR3, as DNA: TGTGCCAGCAGTTCCACAGGGGTCGCCGGGGAGCTGTTTTTT.

The chain recombines TRBV6-2 or TRBV6-3 with TRBJ2-5; 7 bases are a match to TRBD2. V lost 0 bases to trimming and J lost 4 bases; unmatched junction nucleotides: 2. This CDR3 contains 14 residues. Germline V gives CDR1 MNHEY, CDR2 SVGEGT. The DNA for the CDR3 is TGTGCCAGCAGTTACTCGACGGGGGGAGAGACCCAGTACTTC. It is translated as CASSYSTGGETQYF.

This clonotype showed up just a few times. This rearrangement joins TRBV7-2 to TRBJ2-7; TRBD2 aligns across 13 bases. This CDR3 comprises 15 residues. The V gene's germline CDR1 is SGHTA and CDR2 FQGNSA. V dropped 5 bases and J dropped 7; count of bases not matched to a gene: 8. This CDR3 reads CASSPGLAGAGEQYF. CDR3 in DNA: TGTGCCAGCAGCCCTGGACTAGCGGGAGCAGGGGAGCAGTACTTC.

This clonotype was observed a handful of times. V is TRBV7-2 and J is TRBJ1-5; 8 positions match TRBD1. CDR1 and CDR2 (germline): SGHTA, FQGNSA. The V and J ends lost 4 bases and 1 base, in that order; junction bases with no gene match: 12. This CDR3 region has 18 residues. The CDR3 protein is CASSSTLGQAVSNQPQHF. The CDR3 nucleotides read TGTGCCAGCAGCTCCACCCTGGGACAGGCGGTAAGCAATCAGCCCCAGCATTTT.

This clonotype turned up a few times. The chain joins TRBV4-1 to TRBJ1-6; D ambiguous. The CDR3 has 14 residues. The germline gives CDR1 MGHRA, CDR2 YSYEKL. Trimming removed 0 bases at V and 6 bases at J, with 6 bases between. As DNA, the CDR3 is TGCGCCAGCAGCCAAGAAGAAGGTAATTCACCCCTCCACTTT. This translates into CASSQEEGNSPLHF.

This rearrangement joins TRBV28 to TRBJ2-5; D is possibly TRBD2 (5 bases). V shed 3 bases and J shed 6 bases, with 20 bases lying between them. The CDR3 contains 16 residues. Per the germline V gene, CDR1 is MDHEN and CDR2 is SYDVKM. The CDR3 coding sequence is TGTGCCAGCAGTTTCCTGGGTGGCGGGCTAGATCAGACCCAGTACTTC. This gives the protein CASSFLGGGLDQTQYF.

Regarding this clonotype: Lacking the conserved final phenylalanine or tryptophan, this CDR3 likely reflects a read error. The rearrangement joins TRBV7-4 to TRBJ2-5, with TRBD1 matching 10 bases. From germline, CDR1 is SGHVT and CDR2 SQSDAQ. After removal of 4 bases from V and 4 bases from J, the junction contained 15 bases not matched to a gene. CDR3 length: 18 residues. The CDR3: CASSSSNKRDRGSETQYL. CDR3 in DNA: TGTGCCAGCAGCTCATCAAATAAAAGGGACAGGGGATCAGAGACCCAGTACTTG.

The chain has TRBV7-3 and TRBJ1-3; D call uncertain. CDR1 and CDR2 from the germline V gene are SGHTA and FQGTGA. This CDR3 contains 15 residues. V was shortened by 4 bases and J by 4 bases, with 14 bases between the two germline ends. DNA of the CDR3: TGTGCCAGCAGCTCAAACGGTGGGCCGGGAAACACCATATATTTT. As protein: CASSSNGGPGNTIYF.

Notes on this clonotype: This could be a read error, since a much larger clone is one nucleotide away. The genes are TRBV5-6 and TRBJ2-7; TRBD1 matches 7 bases. This CDR3 region has 13 residues. V trimming: 2 bases; J trimming: 3 bases; junction bases outside the gene matches: 2. Germline CDR1 SGHDT, CDR2 YYEEEE. The CDR3 spells CASSFRDSYEQYF. The CDR3, as DNA: TGTGCCAGCAGCTTCCGGGACAGCTACGAGCAGTACTTC. The full variable domain, its missing parts supplied by reference TRBV5-6 and TRBJ2-7, is DAGVTQSPTHLIKTRGQQVTLRCSPKSGHDTVSWYQQALGQGPQFIFQYYEEEERQRGNFPDRFSGHQFPNYSSELNVNALLLGDSALYLCASSFRDSYEQYFGPGTRLTVT.

The genes are TRBV7-6 and TRBJ2-7, with D tentatively TRBD1 (6 bases). From germline, CDR1 is SGHVS and CDR2 FNYEAQ. This CDR3 is built from 17 residues. V was cut by 2 bases and J by 5 bases, with 22 bases left in between. CDR3 nucleotide sequence: TGTGCCAGCAGCTTAACCGCAGGGACACGTAATACCCACGAGCAGTACTTC. It yields the protein CASSLTAGTRNTHEQYF.

V is TRBV5-5 and J is TRBJ2-5; the D gene is possibly TRBD1 (5 bases). From germline, CDR1 is SGHKS and CDR2 YYEKEE (reference sequence). This CDR3 is built from 13 residues. V was cut by 4 bases and J by 7 bases, with 14 bases left in between. The CDR3 loop is CASSPQGKGTQYF. For the CDR3, the DNA is TGTGCCAGCAGCCCCCAGGGAAAAGGGACCCAGTACTTC.

The genes are TRBV2 and TRBJ2-1; possibly TRBD2 for D (5 bases). Germline V CDR1 and CDR2: SNHLY, FYNNEI. The CDR3 has 14 residues. V lost 7 bases and J lost 4, with 14 bases in between. In DNA, the CDR3 is TGTGCCAGCATCCATGAGGGCCAGTACAATGAGCAGTTCTTC. Translated, it gives CASIHEGQYNEQFF. Filled out from reference TRBV2 and TRBJ2-1, the complete variable domain reads EPEVTQTPSHQVTQMGQEVILRCVPISNHLYFYWYRQILGQKVEFLVSFYNNEISEKSEIFDDQFSVERPDGSNFTLKIRSTKLEDSAMYFCASIHEGQYNEQFFGPGTRLTVL.

The V and J genes are TRBV27 and TRBJ2-3, with 7 nucleotides matching TRBD2. With V trimmed by 8 bases and J by 11 bases, 19 bases remained unmatched. Germline V gene lookup returns CDR1 MNHEY and CDR2 SMNVEV (reference sequence). CDR3 size: 15 residues. This CDR3 reads CASAGRRRAILGQYF. DNA of the CDR3: TGTGCCAGCGCCGGGAGGAGGCGTGCTATATTAGGGCAGTATTTT.